The 5 T cell receptor beta chains below all came from one sample that was sequenced in a study of shared clonotypes between healthy human individuals. As defined, naive CD8 cells were CD45RO-negative and positively selected for CCR7, with terminally differentiated effector memory CD45RA+ cells excluded. Assay used: immunoSEQ multiplex PCR; TCRdb lists only in-frame clones, some missing. This table holds about 2.1 million clones, around 93% found once. The sequenced sample was naive CD8+ T cells from PBMCs. These receptors were taken from a young man in good health. Some clones in this sample may be carry-over from other donors' samples.

The chain joins TRBV25-1 to TRBJ1-1; D is uncertain. The CDR3 covers 13 residues. CDR1 and CDR2 (germline): MGHDK, SYGVNS. V was trimmed by 3 bases and J by 0 bases, leaving 5 bases between them. The CDR3 is CASSEKVNTEAFF. The CDR3, as DNA: TGTGCCAGCAGTGAGAAGGTGAACACTGAAGCTTTCTTT.

This sequence joins TRBV6-1 and TRBJ2-7, with 7 bases lining up with TRBD2. Germline V gene lookup returns CDR1 MNHNS and CDR2 SASEGT. This CDR3 has 18 amino acids. J lost 2 bases, V lost 0 bases, and 13 bases had no gene match. The CDR3 nucleotides are TGTGCCAGCAGTGAAGCGTGGGGCCACGGGAGGTTTCCCTACGAGCAGTACTTC. It specifies CASSEAWGHGRFPYEQYF.

This rearrangement joins TRBV28 to TRBJ1-2, with TRBD1 matching 7 bases. Per the germline V gene, CDR1 is MDHEN and CDR2 is SYDVKM. CDR3 length equals 17 residues. Unmatched junction bases numbered 14, after V lost 7 bases and J lost 0 bases. CDR3 bases: TGTGCCAGCATTCCCACCACCGGGACAGACGCTAACTATGGCTACACCTTC. Amino acids: CASIPTTGTDANYGYTF.

V usage is TRBV10-3 and J usage is TRBJ2-6, with D perhaps TRBD2 (5 bases). This CDR3 has 17 amino acids. V lost 7 bases and J 0 bases, leaving 16 bases between the germline ends. Germline CDR1 reads ENHRY; CDR2 reads SYGVKD. The CDR3 bases are TGTGCCATCACCGGAGGTGGAGACTCCTCTGGGGCCAACGTCCTGACTTTC. Protein: CAITGGGDSSGANVLTF.

The chain has TRBV30 and TRBJ2-7; D gene ambiguous. CDR3 length: 12 amino acids. The germline V gene has CDR1 GTSNPN and CDR2 SVGIG (reference sequence). Trimming pared 2 bases from V and 0 bases from J, leaving 5 bases between. In DNA form, the CDR3 reads TGTGCCTGGAGTCCCCTCTCCTACGAGCAGTACTTC. Translated: CAWSPLSYEQYF.